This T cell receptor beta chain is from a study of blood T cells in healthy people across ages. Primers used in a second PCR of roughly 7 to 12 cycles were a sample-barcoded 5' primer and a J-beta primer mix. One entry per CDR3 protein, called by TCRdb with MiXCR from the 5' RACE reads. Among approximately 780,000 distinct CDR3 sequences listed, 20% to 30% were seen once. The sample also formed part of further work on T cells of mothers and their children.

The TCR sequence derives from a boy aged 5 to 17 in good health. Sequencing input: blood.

The CDR3 sequence is CASRRPSYRPGHSSGANVLTF. CDR3 nucleotides: TGTGCCAGCAGGAGGCCTAGTTATAGACCGGGACATAGCTCTGGGGCCAACGTCCTGACTTTC. The gene calls are TRBV11-2 and TRBJ2-6; a weak D match, TRBD1 (6 bases). The CDR3 contains 21 residues. The V gene lost 6 bases and the J gene lost 0 bases, with 27 bases spanning the gap. Germline V lookup: CDR1 SGHAT, CDR2 FQNNGV.